A selection of T cell receptor beta chains follows, all from one sample in a study of blood T cell repertoires in COVID-19. The repertoire was sequenced with immunoSEQ multiplex PCR; TCRdb's copy has only in-frame clones and lacks some. Of about 120,000 clones listed, around nine tenths are singletons. The material sequenced was peripheral blood. These receptors were obtained from a woman between 45 and 65 years old with acute or convalescent COVID-19. The CDR3 runs from the conserved cysteine through the conserved F or W. The order of the fields is J gene, V gene, CDR3 length, D gene, CDR3 protein. The D gene is left open where the match is weak.

TRBJ2-3 | TRBV10-3 | 11 | NA | CAIYRGDTQYF
TRBJ2-3 | TRBV19 | 17 | TRBD2 | CASSIQAGGPVTDTQYF
TRBJ2-1 | TRBV5-1 | 14 | NA | CASSARMGDNEQFF
TRBJ2-3 | TRBV7-9 | 12 | NA | CASSLSTDTQYF
TRBJ2-2 | TRBV4-3 | 15 | TRBD2 | CASSPRAGVTGELFF
TRBJ2-7 | TRBV18 | 14 | TRBD1 | CASSLMAGGDEQYF
TRBJ2-3 | TRBV9 | 16 | TRBD2 | CASSPGTSGDTDTQYF
TRBJ1-6 | TRBV27 | 14 | TRBD1 | CASNRQGTDSPLHF
TRBJ1-4 | TRBV9 | 15 | TRBD1 | CASSLGDRGNEKLFF
TRBJ2-7 | TRBV7-8 | 17 | TRBD1 | CASIPGTGISLGYEQYF
TRBJ2-1 | TRBV4-1 | 16 | TRBD2 | CASSTGTSGTYNEQFF
TRBJ2-1 | TRBV27 | 13 | TRBD1 | CASSPTGGNEQFF